Listed below are T cell receptor beta chains from one sample, sequenced in a study of blood T cell repertoires in COVID-19. Some clones are missing from TCRdb's copy, which holds only in-frame ones; the method was immunoSEQ multiplex PCR. Here the sample spans about 250,000 clones, roughly 82% being singletons. The sequenced sample was peripheral blood. The receptors originated from an elderly woman with COVID-19, enrolled during active disease. The CDR3 runs from the conserved cysteine through the conserved F or W. D genes are given only for firm matches. Clone size is shown for a subset of rows, as once, few, many or a class of expanded clone.

TRBV12-3/TRBV12-4	12	NA	NA	TRBJ1-2	TGTGCCAGCAGTTTATGGAGATATGGCTACACCTTC	CASSLWRYGYTF
TRBV19	13	TRBD1	NA	TRBJ1-6	TGTGCCAGTAGTACGGACAGGGGTTCACCCCTCCACTTT	CASSTDRGSPLHF
TRBV19	15	NA	NA	TRBJ2-1	TGTGCCAGTAGTATGTACAGCAGGACCTACAATGAGCAGTTCTTC	CASSMYSRTYNEQFF
TRBV28	13	TRBD1	NA	TRBJ1-1	TGTGCCAGCAGTTTAAGCAGGGGGACTGAAGCTTTCTTT	CASSLSRGTEAFF
TRBV5-1	16	NA	NA	TRBJ1-4	TGCGCCAGCGGGTCGGGGACTTCTCTCAATAATGAAAAACTGTTTTTT	CASGSGTSLNNEKLFF
TRBV5-8	17	TRBD2	NA	TRBJ2-7	TGTGCCAGCAGGTTGGGACTAGCGGGCGGGAAAACCTACGAGCAGTACTTC	CASRLGLAGGKTYEQYF
TRBV5-8	14	NA	NA	TRBJ1-1	TGTGCCAGCAGCTCGTTGGGGGCCTACACTGAAGCTTTCTTT	CASSSLGAYTEAFF
TRBV29-1	14	TRBD2	once	TRBJ2-3	TGCAGCGTTGGAGGCGGGGGGCAGGTAGATACGCAGTATTTT	CSVGGGGQVDTQYF
TRBV6-5	15	NA	NA	TRBJ1-2	TGTGCCAGCAGTTACTCCACACGAGGGATCTATGGCTACACCTTC	CASSYSTRGIYGYTF
TRBV6-1	15	NA	NA	TRBJ1-6	TGTGCCAGCAGTTTCGACAGGAGCTATAATTCACCCCTCCACTTT	CASSFDRSYNSPLHF
TRBV28	16	NA	NA	TRBJ1-3	TGTGCCAGCAGTTTACGGGACACCTCCTCTGGAAACACCATATATTTT	CASSLRDTSSGNTIYF
TRBV19	15	TRBD2	once	TRBJ2-2	TGTGCCAGTAGTTCTAGCGGCTTAAACACCGGGGAGCTGTTTTTT	CASSSSGLNTGELFF
TRBV27	15	NA	NA	TRBJ1-1	TGTGCCAGCAGTTTATTCGGGTCTGGAGGCACTGAAGCTTTCTTT	CASSLFGSGGTEAFF
TRBV10-2	16	NA	NA	TRBJ1-3	TGCGCCAGCAGCCGGGGGTATTCCCCCTCTGGAAACACCATATATTTT	CASSRGYSPSGNTIYF
TRBV19	15	NA	NA	TRBJ1-2	TGTGCCAGTAGTCTGGGGCCGGACAGAAACTATGGCTACACCTTC	CASSLGPDRNYGYTF
TRBV28	13	TRBD1	NA	TRBJ1-2	TGTGCCAGCAGTCCGACAGGGTTCGATGGCTACACCTTC	CASSPTGFDGYTF
TRBV6-5	15	NA	NA	TRBJ1-2	TGTGCCAGCAGTTCCGGCGGGGGGGTTAACTATGGCTACACCTTC	CASSSGGGVNYGYTF
TRBV7-9	17	NA	NA	TRBJ2-7	TGTGCCAGCAGCATCACGCCCGGCAGGGGGGCTTCTTACGAGCAGTACTTC	CASSITPGRGASYEQYF
TRBV18	15	NA	NA	TRBJ1-2	TGTGCCAGCTCACCCGACTGGTTTGAGGGCTATGGCTACACCTTC	CASSPDWFEGYGYTF
TRBV30	14	TRBD1	NA	TRBJ2-2	TGTGCCTGGACTCGGCGAGGGGGCGCCGGGGAGCTGTTTTTT	CAWTRRGGAGELFF
TRBV7-2	14	NA	NA	TRBJ1-5	TGTGCCAGCAGCTTATCTGGCCTCCTTCCGCCCCAGCATTTT	CASSLSGLLPPQHF
TRBV5-1	16	TRBD1	NA	TRBJ1-6	TGCGCCAGCAGCTATGGACAGGGCCCCTATAATTCACCCCTCCACTTT	CASSYGQGPYNSPLHF
TRBV7-9	15	NA	NA	TRBJ1-2	TGTGCCAGCAGCTTAGAGGTTGGGCCCGGATATGGCTACACCTTC	CASSLEVGPGYGYTF
TRBV2	14	TRBD1	NA	TRBJ1-2	TGTGCCAGCAGACCGGGACAGGGGCACTATGGCTACACCTTC	CASRPGQGHYGYTF
TRBV19	15	TRBD1	NA	TRBJ1-6	TGTGCCAGTAGTGACCAGGGACAGGTTAATTCACCCCTCCACTTT	CASSDQGQVNSPLHF
TRBV20-1	12	TRBD2	once	TRBJ2-3	TGCAGTGCTAGTCCGGGGGGTGGTACGCAGTATTTT	CSASPGGGTQYF
TRBV7-7	15	TRBD1	NA	TRBJ2-7	TGTGCCAGCAGCCGGGGACAGGCCACAATCTACGAGCAGTACTTC	CASSRGQATIYEQYF
TRBV9	15	TRBD2	NA	TRBJ2-5	TGTGCCAGCAGCGCTAGCGGGGGTGGGCGCGAGACCCAGTACTTC	CASSASGGGRETQYF
TRBV28	14	TRBD1	NA	TRBJ1-6	TGTGCCAGCAGTTTGGGACAGGGAAATTCACCCCTCCACTTT	CASSLGQGNSPLHF
TRBV18	14	TRBD1	NA	TRBJ2-5	TGTGCCAGCTCCGCGACAGGGGTGGACGGGACCCAGTACTTC	CASSATGVDGTQYF
TRBV10-2	14	NA	NA	TRBJ1-1	TGCGCCACCTTATTATCGGGAGGGAACACTGAAGCTTTCTTT	CATLLSGGNTEAFF
TRBV7-2	14	NA	once	TRBJ1-2	TGTGCCAGCAGTCGGGAGGGCTTTAACTATGGCTACACCTTC	CASSREGFNYGYTF
TRBV24-1	13	TRBD1	few	TRBJ2-2	TGTGCCACCGGGACAGGAAACACCGGGGAGCTGTTTTTT	CATGTGNTGELFF
TRBV30	14	TRBD1	NA	TRBJ1-5	TGTGCCTGGAGAGGACAGGGAAGCAATCAGCCCCAGCATTTT	CAWRGQGSNQPQHF
TRBV11-2	15	TRBD2	NA	TRBJ2-3	TGTGCCAGCAGTTATAGCGGGGGGAAGACAGATACGCAGTATTTT	CASSYSGGKTDTQYF
TRBV7-2	15	NA	few	TRBJ2-3	TGTGCCAGCAGCTTAGTTCCCGATAAGGGGTATACGCAGTATTTT	CASSLVPDKGYTQYF
TRBV5-1	15	TRBD1	NA	TRBJ1-1	TGCGCCAGCAGCGCCGGGACAGGTATCAACACTGAAGCTTTCTTT	CASSAGTGINTEAFF
TRBV19	14	TRBD1	NA	TRBJ1-2	TGTGCCAGTACTCCGGACAGGTCCATCTATGGCTACACCTTC	CASTPDRSIYGYTF
TRBV29-1	16	TRBD2	NA	TRBJ2-3	TGCAGCGTTGCAGGACTAGCGGGGGGGCGTCGAGATACGCAGTATTTT	CSVAGLAGGRRDTQYF
TRBV2	15	TRBD1	NA	TRBJ1-1	TGTGCCAGCAGTGGGGACAGGGGGCTCCACACTGAAGCTTTCTTT	CASSGDRGLHTEAFF
TRBV28	15	TRBD1	NA	TRBJ1-6	TGTGCCAGCAGAGAACAGGGGAAAGATAATTCACCCCTCCACTTT	CASREQGKDNSPLHF
TRBV19	15	NA	NA	TRBJ2-3	TGTGCCAGTAGTATAGATAAGGGGAGCACAGATACGCAGTATTTT	CASSIDKGSTDTQYF
TRBV5-1	15	NA	NA	TRBJ1-3	TGCGCCAGCAGCTTAGAGCCGGTCTCTGGAAACACCATATATTTT	CASSLEPVSGNTIYF
TRBV11-2	14	NA	NA	TRBJ2-6	TGTGCCAGCAGCTTCTCCTCTGGGGCCAACGTCCTGACTTTC	CASSFSSGANVLTF
TRBV19	14	TRBD1	NA	TRBJ1-6	TGTGCCAGTGAGGACAGGGGACAGAATTCACCCCTCCACTTT	CASEDRGQNSPLHF